This T cell receptor (beta chain) came from a study of graft-versus-host responses after intestinal transplantation. Trimming cost V 5 bases and J 0 bases; bases outside gene matches: 5. Germline V gene data show CDR1 as SGHAT and CDR2 as FQNNGV. CDR3 length: 16 amino acids. Note on this clone: Its antigen is not known.

Study outcomes and limitations: Allograft clonal ratios (graft-versus-host to host-versus-graft) were high in patients who had graft-donor T cell macrochimerism.

The method was immunoSEQ multiplex PCR; TCRdb's version includes in-frame clones alone and lacks a portion of them. The sample consists of 130,000 to 150,000 clones, 80% to 95% of them appearing once. The sequence was obtained from a human donor who received an intestinal transplant. The J gene is TRBJ2-2, the V gene TRBV11-2; 8 bases fit TRBD1. The input for sequencing was unstimulated CD4+ T cells sorted from spleen or lymph node cells, taken before intestinal transplant. The CDR3 sequence is CASSVGQGSNTGELFF. As DNA, the CDR3 is TGTGCCAGCAGCGTCGGACAGGGTTCGAACACCGGGGAGCTGTTTTTT.